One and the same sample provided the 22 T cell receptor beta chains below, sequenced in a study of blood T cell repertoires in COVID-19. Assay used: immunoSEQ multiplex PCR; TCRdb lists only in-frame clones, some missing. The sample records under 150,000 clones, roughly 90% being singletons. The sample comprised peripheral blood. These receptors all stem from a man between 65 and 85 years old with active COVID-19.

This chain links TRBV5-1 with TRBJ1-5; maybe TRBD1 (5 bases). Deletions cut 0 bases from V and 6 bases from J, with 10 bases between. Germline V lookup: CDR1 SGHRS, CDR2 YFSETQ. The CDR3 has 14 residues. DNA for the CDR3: TGCGCCAGCAGCTTGGGGGGGGAGTTTCAGCCCCAGCATTTT. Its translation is CASSLGGEFQPQHF.

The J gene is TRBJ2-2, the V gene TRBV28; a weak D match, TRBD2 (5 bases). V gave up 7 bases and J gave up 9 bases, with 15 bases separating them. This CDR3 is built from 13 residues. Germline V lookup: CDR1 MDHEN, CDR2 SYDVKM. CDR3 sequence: CASTQRAARELFF. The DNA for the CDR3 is TGTGCCAGCACCCAGAGGGCCGCGCGGGAGCTGTTTTTT. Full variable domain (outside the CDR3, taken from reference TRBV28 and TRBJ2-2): DVKVTQSSRYLVKRTGEKVFLECVQDMDHENMFWYRQDPGLGLRLIYFSYDVKMKEKGDIPEGYSVSREKKERFSLILESASTNQTSMYLCASTQRAARELFFGEGSRLTVL.

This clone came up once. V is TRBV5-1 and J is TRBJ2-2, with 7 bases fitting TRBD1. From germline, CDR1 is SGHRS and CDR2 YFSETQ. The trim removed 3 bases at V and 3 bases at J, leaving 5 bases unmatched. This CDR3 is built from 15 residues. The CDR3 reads CASSSPTGYTGELFF. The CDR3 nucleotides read TGCGCCAGCAGCTCGCCGACAGGGTACACCGGGGAGCTGTTTTTT.

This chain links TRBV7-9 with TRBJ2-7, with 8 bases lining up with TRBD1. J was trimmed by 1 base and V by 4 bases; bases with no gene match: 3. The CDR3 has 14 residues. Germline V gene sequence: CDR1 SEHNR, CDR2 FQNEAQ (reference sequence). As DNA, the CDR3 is TGTGCCAGCAGCTCCGGACAGGGATCCTACGAGCAGTACTTC. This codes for CASSSGQGSYEQYF.

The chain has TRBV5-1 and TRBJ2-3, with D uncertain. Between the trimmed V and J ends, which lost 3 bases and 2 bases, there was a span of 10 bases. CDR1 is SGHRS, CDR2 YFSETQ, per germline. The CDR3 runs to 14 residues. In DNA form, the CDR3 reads TGCGCCAGCAGCTATCGTTCTCCCACAGATACGCAGTATTTT. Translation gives CASSYRSPTDTQYF.

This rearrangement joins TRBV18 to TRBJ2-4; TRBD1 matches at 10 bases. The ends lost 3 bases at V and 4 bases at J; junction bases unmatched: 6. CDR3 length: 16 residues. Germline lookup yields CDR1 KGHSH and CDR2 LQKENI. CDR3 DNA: TGTGCCAGCTCACCCAGGGACAGGGGTGCGAAAAACATTCAGTACTTC. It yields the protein CASSPRDRGAKNIQYF.

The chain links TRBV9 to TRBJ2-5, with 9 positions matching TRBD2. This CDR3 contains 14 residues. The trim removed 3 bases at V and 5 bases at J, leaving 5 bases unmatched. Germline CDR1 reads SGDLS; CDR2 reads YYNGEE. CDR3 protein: CASSAGLAGETQYF. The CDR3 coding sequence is TGTGCCAGCAGCGCGGGACTAGCTGGGGAGACCCAGTACTTC.

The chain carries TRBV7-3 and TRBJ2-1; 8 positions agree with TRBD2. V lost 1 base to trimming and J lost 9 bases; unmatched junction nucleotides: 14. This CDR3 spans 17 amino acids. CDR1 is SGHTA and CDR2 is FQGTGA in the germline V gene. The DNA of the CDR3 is TGTGCCAGCAGCTTAAGGGGGTCGGGACTAGGAAGGGCTGAGCAGTTCTTC. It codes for CASSLRGSGLGRAEQFF.

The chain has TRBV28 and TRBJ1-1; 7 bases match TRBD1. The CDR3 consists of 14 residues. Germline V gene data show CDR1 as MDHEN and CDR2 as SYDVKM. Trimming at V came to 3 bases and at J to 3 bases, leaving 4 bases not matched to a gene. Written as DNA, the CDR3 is TGTGCCAGCAGTTTCACCGACAGGGACACTGAAGCTTTCTTT. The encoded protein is CASSFTDRDTEAFF.

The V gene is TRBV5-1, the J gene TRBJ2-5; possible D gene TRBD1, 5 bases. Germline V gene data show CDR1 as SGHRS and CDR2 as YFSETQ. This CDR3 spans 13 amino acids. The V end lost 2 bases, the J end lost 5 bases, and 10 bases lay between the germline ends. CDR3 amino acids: CASSLKGWETQYF. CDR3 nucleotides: TGCGCCAGCAGCTTAAAGGGGTGGGAGACCCAGTACTTC. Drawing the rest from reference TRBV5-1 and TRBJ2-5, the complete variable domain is KAGVTQTPRYLIKTRGQQVTLSCSPISGHRSVSWYQQTPGQGLQFLFEYFSETQRNKGNFPGRFSGRQFSNSRSEMNVSTLELGDSALYLCASSLKGWETQYFGPGTRLLVL.

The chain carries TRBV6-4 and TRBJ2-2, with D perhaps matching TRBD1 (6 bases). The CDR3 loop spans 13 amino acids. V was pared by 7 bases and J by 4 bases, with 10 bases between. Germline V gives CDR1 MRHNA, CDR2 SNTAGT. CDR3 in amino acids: CASKQGVTGELFF. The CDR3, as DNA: TGTGCCAGCAAACAGGGAGTCACCGGGGAGCTGTTTTTT.

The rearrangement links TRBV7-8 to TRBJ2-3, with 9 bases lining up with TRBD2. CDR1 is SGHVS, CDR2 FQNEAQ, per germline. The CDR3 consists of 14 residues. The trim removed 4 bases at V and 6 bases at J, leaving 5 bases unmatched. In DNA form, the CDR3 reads TGTGCCAGCAGCTATAGCGGGAGAGGGGATACGCAGTATTTT. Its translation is CASSYSGRGDTQYF. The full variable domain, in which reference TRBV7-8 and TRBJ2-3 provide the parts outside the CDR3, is GAGVSQSPRYKVAKRGQDVALRCDPISGHVSLFWYQQALGQGPEFLTYFQNEAQLDKSGLPSDRFFAERPEGSVSTLKIQRTQQEDSAVYLCASSYSGRGDTQYFGPGTRLTVL.

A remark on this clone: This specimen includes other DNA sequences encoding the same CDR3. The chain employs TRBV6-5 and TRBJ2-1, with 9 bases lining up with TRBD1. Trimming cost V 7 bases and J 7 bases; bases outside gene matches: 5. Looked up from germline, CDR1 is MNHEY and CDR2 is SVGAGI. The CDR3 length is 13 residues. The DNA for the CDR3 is TGTGCCAGCACAGGGACAGGGTTGAATGAGCAGTTCTTC. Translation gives CASTGTGLNEQFF.

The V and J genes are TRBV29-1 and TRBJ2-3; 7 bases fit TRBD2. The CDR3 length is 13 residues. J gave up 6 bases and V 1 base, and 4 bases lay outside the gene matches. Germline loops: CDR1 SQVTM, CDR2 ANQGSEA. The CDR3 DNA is TGCAGCGTTGAAGTGGGAGGGTCCGATACGCAGTATTTT. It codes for CSVEVGGSDTQYF.

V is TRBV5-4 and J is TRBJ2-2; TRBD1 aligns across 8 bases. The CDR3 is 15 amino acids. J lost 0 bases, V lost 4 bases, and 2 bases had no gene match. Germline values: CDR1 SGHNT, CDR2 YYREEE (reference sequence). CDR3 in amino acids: CASSAGQANTGELFF. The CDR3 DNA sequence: TGTGCCAGCAGCGCGGGACAGGCGAACACCGGGGAGCTGTTTTTT.

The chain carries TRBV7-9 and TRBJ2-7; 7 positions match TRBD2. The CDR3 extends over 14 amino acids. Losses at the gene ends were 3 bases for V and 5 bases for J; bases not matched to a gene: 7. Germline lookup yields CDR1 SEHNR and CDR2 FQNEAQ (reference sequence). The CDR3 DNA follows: TGTGCCAGCAGCTTCGGCGGGAGTCCCGACGAGCAGTACTTC. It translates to CASSFGGSPDEQYF.

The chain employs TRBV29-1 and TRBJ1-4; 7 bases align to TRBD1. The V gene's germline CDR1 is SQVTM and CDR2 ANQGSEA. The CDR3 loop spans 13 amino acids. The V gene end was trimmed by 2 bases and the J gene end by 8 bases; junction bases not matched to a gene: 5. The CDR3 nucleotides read TGCAGCGTTGAACAGGGGGTAGGGGAAAAACTGTTTTTT. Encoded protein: CSVEQGVGEKLFF.

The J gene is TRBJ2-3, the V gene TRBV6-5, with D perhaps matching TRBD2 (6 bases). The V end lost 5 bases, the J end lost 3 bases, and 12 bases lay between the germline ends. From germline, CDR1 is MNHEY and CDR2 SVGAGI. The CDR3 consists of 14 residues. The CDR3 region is CASSSTGGTDTQYF. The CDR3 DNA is TGTGCCAGCAGTAGTACAGGAGGGACAGATACGCAGTATTTT.

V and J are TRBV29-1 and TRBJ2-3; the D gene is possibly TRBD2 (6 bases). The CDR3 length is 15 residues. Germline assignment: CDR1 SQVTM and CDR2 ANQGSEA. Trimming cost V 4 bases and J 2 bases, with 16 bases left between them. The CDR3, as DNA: TGCAGCGTTGGTGGGGGGTCCGGGCCCACAGATACGCAGTATTTT. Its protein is CSVGGGSGPTDTQYF.

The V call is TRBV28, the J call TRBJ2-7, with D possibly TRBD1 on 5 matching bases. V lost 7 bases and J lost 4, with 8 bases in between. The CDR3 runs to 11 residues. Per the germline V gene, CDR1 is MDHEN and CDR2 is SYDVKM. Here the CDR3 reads CASKDKYEQYF. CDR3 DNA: TGTGCCAGCAAGGACAAATACGAGCAGTACTTC.

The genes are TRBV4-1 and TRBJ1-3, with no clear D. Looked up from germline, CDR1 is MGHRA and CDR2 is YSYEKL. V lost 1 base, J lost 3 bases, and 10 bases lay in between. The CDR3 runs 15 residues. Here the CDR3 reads CASSQVGSGGNTIYF. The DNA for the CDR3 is TGCGCCAGCAGCCAAGTTGGGAGCGGTGGAAACACCATATATTTT.

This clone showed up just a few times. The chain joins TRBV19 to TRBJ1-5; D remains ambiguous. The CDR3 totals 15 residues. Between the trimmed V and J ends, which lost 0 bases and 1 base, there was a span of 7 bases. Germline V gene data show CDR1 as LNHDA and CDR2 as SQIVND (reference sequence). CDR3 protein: CASSIDRLSNQPQHF. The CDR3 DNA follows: TGTGCCAGTAGTATAGACAGATTGAGCAATCAGCCCCAGCATTTT.